These T cell receptor beta chains were read from a single sample in a study of shared clonotypes between healthy human individuals. Assay used: immunoSEQ multiplex PCR; TCRdb lists only in-frame clones, some missing. The sample contains around 1.9 million clones, around 95% of which appear only once. The sequenced sample consisted of naive CD8+ T cells from PBMCs. Receptors originate from a man younger than 35 in good health. Some clones in this sample may be carry-over from other donors' samples. Each CDR3 is given without its conserved first and last residue. Each record gives: J gene, D gene, V gene, CDR3 protein. The D gene is left open where the match is weak.

j_gene: TRBJ1-1; d_gene: TRBD1; v_gene: TRBV9; CDR3aa: ASSVEEGANTEAF
j_gene: TRBJ2-7; d_gene: .; v_gene: TRBV5-6; CDR3aa: ASSFGSLNEQY
j_gene: TRBJ2-7; d_gene: .; v_gene: TRBV11-2; CDR3aa: ASSLDRGVDEQY
j_gene: TRBJ2-7; d_gene: TRBD1; v_gene: TRBV7-3; CDR3aa: ATRAPGQGLYEQY
j_gene: TRBJ2-7; d_gene: TRBD2; v_gene: TRBV30; CDR3aa: AWSSLAGGPYEQY
j_gene: TRBJ2-1; d_gene: .; v_gene: TRBV7-7; CDR3aa: ASSSKDNYNEQF
j_gene: TRBJ2-7; d_gene: .; v_gene: TRBV14; CDR3aa: ASSQGVGTNSYEQY
j_gene: TRBJ2-7; d_gene: .; v_gene: TRBV11-2; CDR3aa: ASSFRAYEQY
j_gene: TRBJ2-7; d_gene: TRBD1; v_gene: TRBV5-1; CDR3aa: ASSWTGGKYEQY
j_gene: TRBJ1-5; d_gene: .; v_gene: TRBV6-6; CDR3aa: ASSETRGGRQPQH
j_gene: TRBJ1-2; d_gene: .; v_gene: TRBV29-1; CDR3aa: SSAESDGYT
j_gene: TRBJ1-1; d_gene: .; v_gene: TRBV5-6; CDR3aa: ASSLWRGQTEAF
j_gene: TRBJ2-1; d_gene: .; v_gene: TRBV28; CDR3aa: ASSSITGITYNEQF
j_gene: TRBJ2-7; d_gene: .; v_gene: TRBV28; CDR3aa: ASSTPWKEINYEQY
j_gene: TRBJ1-1; d_gene: .; v_gene: TRBV30; CDR3aa: AWEGGTEAF
j_gene: TRBJ1-1; d_gene: TRBD1; v_gene: TRBV4-1; CDR3aa: ASSHPGTGDTEAF
j_gene: TRBJ1-1; d_gene: .; v_gene: TRBV7-8; CDR3aa: ASSLEKAVSAF
j_gene: TRBJ2-1; d_gene: TRBD2; v_gene: TRBV2; CDR3aa: ASRESGRIYNEQF
j_gene: TRBJ2-1; d_gene: TRBD2; v_gene: TRBV5-1; CDR3aa: ASSLMGGLAGPNEQF
j_gene: TRBJ2-1; d_gene: .; v_gene: TRBV7-9; CDR3aa: ASSLKFSVGEQF
j_gene: TRBJ2-7; d_gene: TRBD1; v_gene: TRBV5-6; CDR3aa: ASSPGQGFPYEQY
j_gene: TRBJ2-6; d_gene: .; v_gene: TRBV28; CDR3aa: ASSPRVVSGANVLT
j_gene: TRBJ1-1; d_gene: .; v_gene: TRBV7-9; CDR3aa: ASSLGASTEAF
j_gene: TRBJ1-5; d_gene: TRBD1; v_gene: TRBV7-9; CDR3aa: ASSLEDRGFGQPQH
j_gene: TRBJ2-6; d_gene: TRBD2; v_gene: TRBV9; CDR3aa: ASSAREVSSGANVLT
j_gene: TRBJ2-7; d_gene: .; v_gene: TRBV9; CDR3aa: ASSVGRVSYEQY
j_gene: TRBJ1-2; d_gene: .; v_gene: TRBV28; CDR3aa: ATTRGTYNYGYT
j_gene: TRBJ2-3; d_gene: .; v_gene: TRBV10-3; CDR3aa: AISEYASSDTQY
j_gene: TRBJ1-2; d_gene: .; v_gene: TRBV5-1; CDR3aa: ASSPGRAGHYGYT
j_gene: TRBJ1-5; d_gene: .; v_gene: TRBV28; CDR3aa: ASSLSSYSNQPQH
j_gene: TRBJ2-3; d_gene: .; v_gene: TRBV28; CDR3aa: ASSRHTDTQY
j_gene: TRBJ2-2; d_gene: .; v_gene: TRBV11-2; CDR3aa: ASSLREETGELF
j_gene: TRBJ1-1; d_gene: .; v_gene: TRBV5-1; CDR3aa: ASRPGRAMGNTEAF